The 29 T cell receptor beta chains listed next were all sequenced from one sample in a study of preoperative IRX-2 immunotherapy in early breast cancer. Sequencing used immunoSEQ multiplex PCR; TCRdb keeps in-frame clones, though not all of them. Here the sample spans about 3,500 clones, 75% to 90% being singletons. The treatment was: preoperative locoregional IRX-2 cytokine immunotherapy. The sequencing here drew on tumor tissue, taken before IRX-2 immunotherapy. The receptor set was obtained from a human donor with breast cancer.

This sequence joins TRBV19 and TRBJ2-5, with D possibly being TRBD1 or TRBD2 (5 bases each). V lost 5 bases and J 5 bases, leaving 15 bases between the germline ends. The CDR3 length is 14 residues. CDR1 LNHDA and CDR2 SQIVND come from the germline V gene (reference sequence). CDR3 bases: TGTGCCAGTAGTGCAGGGTTCAGAGGGGAGACCCAGTACTTC. As protein: CASSAGFRGETQYF.

The rearrangement joins TRBV11-3 to TRBJ1-4, with D hard to call. The CDR3 spans 14 residues. The V end was cut by 2 bases, the J end by 7 bases, with 11 bases between. Germline lookup yields CDR1 SGHNT and CDR2 YENEEA. The CDR3 sequence is CASSLSQSGEKLFF. Here the CDR3 DNA reads TGTGCCAGCAGCTTAAGCCAGTCGGGTGAAAAACTGTTTTTT.

The rearrangement uses TRBV6-4 and TRBJ2-5, with TRBD2 matching over 11 bases. Germline loops: CDR1 MRHNA, CDR2 SNTAGT. CDR3 length: 16 amino acids. J gave up 4 bases and V 7 bases, and 11 bases lay outside the gene matches. The CDR3 DNA follows: TGTGCCAGCACCCAGGCACTAGCGGGAGACGGAGAGACCCAGTACTTC. Protein: CASTQALAGDGETQYF.

The gene calls are TRBV12-5 and TRBJ1-1, with D possibly TRBD1 on 5 matching bases. Per germline, CDR1 LGHNT and CDR2 FRNRAP. This CDR3 contains 13 residues. The CDR3 is CASKRTGNTEAFF. The CDR3 region has the DNA TGTGCCAGCAAAAGAACAGGGAACACTGAAGCTTTCTTT. The variable domain in full, completed from reference TRBV12-5 and TRBJ1-1, reads DARVTQTPRHKVTEMGQEVTMRCQPILGHNTVFWYRQTMMQGLELLAYFRNRAPLDDSGMPKDRFSAEMPDATLATLKIQPSEPRDSAVYFCASKRTGNTEAFFGQGTRLTVV.

The J gene is TRBJ2-3, the V gene TRBV11-3, with 7 bases identical to TRBD2. CDR1 is SGHNT and CDR2 is YENEEA in the germline V gene. The CDR3 extends over 17 amino acids. Germline trimming cut 4 bases from V and 2 bases from J; bases unmatched to any gene: 12. The CDR3 here is CASSSAASGEITDTQYF. The CDR3 DNA sequence: TGTGCCAGCAGCTCTGCCGCTAGCGGAGAGATCACAGATACGCAGTATTTT.

V gene TRBV9 combines with J gene TRBJ1-3; D gene uncertain. The CDR3 loop spans 15 amino acids. V dropped 0 bases and J dropped 0 bases, with 7 bases sitting between them. Looked up from germline, CDR1 is SGDLS and CDR2 is YYNGEE. The CDR3 loop is CASSVGSGSGNTIYF. The CDR3 DNA reads TGTGCCAGCAGCGTAGGGTCGGGCTCTGGAAACACCATATATTTT.

The CDR3 sequence: CASRKNRAGEQYF. The CDR3 DNA reads as TGTGCCAGCAGAAAAAACAGGGCTGGGGAGCAGTACTTC. The rearrangement joins TRBV6-8 to TRBJ2-7; D perhaps matches TRBD1 (6 bases). V was clipped by 6 bases and J by 7 bases, with 16 bases between them. Germline CDR1 is MNHGY and CDR2 is SAAAGT. CDR3 length: 13 residues.

CDR3 residues: CASSFLGGRSPFTDTQYF. CDR3 DNA: TGTGCCAGCAGTTTTTTGGGGGGAAGATCCCCCTTCACAGATACGCAGTATTTT. The genes are TRBV28 and TRBJ2-3, with TRBD2 as a possible D gene (6 bases). The ends were cut back, 3 bases at V and 2 bases at J, with 21 bases in the middle. CDR1 and CDR2 from the germline V gene are MDHEN and SYDVKM. The CDR3 runs 18 residues.

V usage is TRBV19 and J usage is TRBJ2-1; D could derive from TRBD1 or TRBD2 (5 bases each). V was trimmed by 5 bases and J by 6 bases, leaving 11 bases between them. The CDR3 length is 13 residues. Per germline, CDR1 LNHDA and CDR2 SQIVND (reference sequence). As DNA, the CDR3 is TGTGCCAGTAGTGGGACGATGGGCAATGAGCAGTTCTTC. Translated: CASSGTMGNEQFF.

In its sample, this clone is large. The chain combines TRBV6-8 with TRBJ1-1, with TRBD1 as a possible D gene (6 bases). The V gene's germline CDR1 is MNHGY and CDR2 SAAAGT. The CDR3 totals 15 residues. Trimming removed 6 bases at V and 0 bases at J, with 14 bases between. DNA of the CDR3: TGTGCCAGCAGGCAAAAGGGGGGCATGAACACTGAAGCTTTCTTT. Protein sequence: CASRQKGGMNTEAFF.

The chain uses TRBV7-6 and TRBJ2-6, with no clear D. V was pared by 4 bases and J by 3 bases, with 10 bases between. The CDR3 is 15 amino acids. Germline loops: CDR1 SGHVS, CDR2 FNYEAQ. This CDR3 reads CASSWVLGGANVLTF. For the CDR3, the DNA is TGTGCCAGCAGCTGGGTCCTGGGTGGGGCCAACGTCCTGACTTTC. Filled out from reference TRBV7-6 and TRBJ2-6, the complete variable domain reads GAGVSQSPRYKVTKRGQDVALRCDPISGHVSLYWYRQALGQGPEFLTYFNYEAQQDKSGLPNDRFSAERPEGSISTLTIQRTEQRDSAMYRCASSWVLGGANVLTFGAGSRLTVL.

This clone was recorded only once. V is TRBV29-1 and J is TRBJ2-3; 11 bases fit TRBD2. Germline CDR1 SQVTM, CDR2 ANQGSEA. This CDR3 spans 15 amino acids. V shed 4 bases, J shed 5 bases, and the junction held 8 bases outside the gene matches. This CDR3 is CSVGSGRAGGDTQYF. CDR3 in DNA: TGCAGCGTTGGTAGCGGGAGGGCCGGGGGAGATACGCAGTATTTT.

Only a few counts were recorded for this clone. V and J are TRBV5-1 and TRBJ1-1; weak D call: TRBD1 (6 bases). The germline V and J ends were trimmed by 0 bases and 4 bases, with 16 bases remaining between them. The CDR3 runs 16 residues. CDR1 and CDR2 (germline): SGHRS, YFSETQ. The CDR3 spells CASSLAGGGLGTEAFF. The CDR3 coding sequence is TGCGCCAGCAGCTTGGCTGGTGGGGGCTTAGGCACTGAAGCTTTCTTT.

The rearrangement joins TRBV5-1 to TRBJ1-1; D is undetermined. The ends were cut back, 4 bases at V and 4 bases at J, with 17 bases in the middle. Germline CDR1 reads SGHRS; CDR2 reads YFSETQ. The CDR3 is made up of 15 amino acids. Here the CDR3 DNA reads TGCGCCAGCAGCGATTCAGCAGGATGGGGCACTGAAGCTTTCTTT. It encodes CASSDSAGWGTEAFF.

CDR3 protein: CASSLDVAAGEQYF. The DNA for the CDR3 is TGCGCCAGCAGCTTGGATGTAGCGGCGGGCGAGCAGTACTTC. The genes are TRBV5-1 and TRBJ2-7; D might be TRBD2 (6 bases). The germline V gene encodes CDR1 SGHRS and CDR2 YFSETQ. The CDR3 runs 14 residues. V was trimmed by 0 bases and J by 6 bases, leaving 13 bases between them.

The rearrangement joins TRBV11-3 to TRBJ1-4, with TRBD1 matching over 7 bases. Germline V gives CDR1 SGHNT, CDR2 YENEEA. The CDR3 is 14 residues long. V lost 5 bases to trimming and J lost 9 bases; unmatched junction nucleotides: 9. In nucleotides, the CDR3 is TGTGCCAGCAGCCTAACAGGGGCCTCTAAAAAACTGTTTTTT. It specifies CASSLTGASKKLFF.

This rearrangement joins TRBV11-3 to TRBJ2-1, with 11 nucleotides matching TRBD2. The CDR3 length is 18 residues. The germline CDR1 and CDR2 sequences are SGHNT and YENEEA. V dropped 4 bases and J dropped 4; count of bases not matched to a gene: 12. This CDR3 reads CASSSGTSGTTSYNEQFF. The CDR3 DNA reads TGTGCCAGCAGCTCCGGGACTAGCGGAACTACGAGTTACAATGAGCAGTTCTTC.

This clone was seen a handful of times. The J gene is TRBJ1-6, the V gene TRBV15; D is undetermined. The V gene lost 2 bases and the J gene lost 8 bases, with 16 bases spanning the gap. The CDR3 totals 16 residues. Germline values: CDR1 LNHNV, CDR2 YYDKDF (reference sequence). The CDR3 reads CATSRSYGSPDSPLHF. For the CDR3, the DNA is TGTGCCACCAGCAGATCATACGGAAGTCCGGATTCACCCCTCCACTTT.

The chain joins TRBV23-1 to TRBJ2-7; 7 nucleotides agree with TRBD2. Being an ORF, TRBV23-1 has a function that is uncertain. J lost 6 bases, V lost 6 bases, and 8 bases had no gene match. CDR3 length equals 13 residues. The chain's CDR3 is CASSFGGGSEQYF. The CDR3 DNA sequence: TGCGCCAGCAGCTTCGGGGGAGGGAGCGAGCAGTACTTC.

This clone has only one observation. The chain combines TRBV19 with TRBJ1-2, with D possibly TRBD1 on 6 matching bases. The CDR3 sequence is 13 residues long. The germline V gene has CDR1 LNHDA and CDR2 SQIVND (reference sequence). V lost 4 bases to trimming and J lost 4 bases, with 10 bases between them. In DNA form, the CDR3 reads TGTGCCAGTAGTAGGCGGGGGGCCTATGGCTACACCTTC. As protein: CASSRRGAYGYTF.

This clone is a singleton in its sample. V and J are TRBV6-8 and TRBJ2-1, with 10 bases that match TRBD1. J gave up 6 bases and V 9 bases, and 8 bases lay outside the gene matches. The CDR3 is 14 amino acids. From germline, CDR1 is MNHGY and CDR2 SAAAGT. DNA of the CDR3: TGTGCCAGTCGCCGACAGGGGGCCTTCAATGAGCAGTTCTTC. This translates into CASRRQGAFNEQFF.

V and J are TRBV6-7 and TRBJ2-1; no definite D call. Being an ORF, TRBV6-7 has a function that is uncertain. V was cut by 5 bases and J by 0 bases, with 8 bases left in between. The CDR3 spans 14 residues. In nucleotides, the CDR3 is TGTGCCAGCAGTCCGGAGCGCTCCTACAATGAGCAGTTCTTC. It encodes CASSPERSYNEQFF.

This clone was recorded once. This rearrangement joins TRBV19 to TRBJ2-2; tentatively, D is TRBD2 (5 bases). The CDR3 runs 13 residues. CDR1 LNHDA and CDR2 SQIVND come from the germline V gene (reference sequence). Trimming stripped 2 bases from V and 6 bases from J, with 7 bases between. CDR3: CASSISGSGELFF. CDR3 coding DNA: TGTGCCAGTAGTATATCGGGATCCGGGGAGCTGTTTTTT.

The rearrangement joins TRBV5-1 to TRBJ2-5; D unresolved. This CDR3 spans 16 amino acids. Germline CDR1 is SGHRS and CDR2 is YFSETQ. V was clipped by 0 bases and J by 4 bases, with 16 bases between them. CDR3 residues: CASSLGSTSLRETQYF. CDR3 DNA sequence: TGCGCCAGCAGCTTGGGATCTACATCGCTTAGAGAGACCCAGTACTTC.

The chain joins TRBV6-8 to TRBJ2-5; 8 nucleotides agree with TRBD2. This CDR3 is 17 amino acids long. CDR1 MNHGY and CDR2 SAAAGT come from the germline V gene. The J segment lost 2 bases and the V segment lost 6 bases, leaving 14 bases of the junction unmatched. The CDR3 region has the DNA TGTGCCAGCAGCAGAGTGCCCGGGAGGGCGGTACAAGAGACCCAGTACTTC. Its translation: CASSRVPGRAVQETQYF.

The chain has TRBV18 and TRBJ2-1; 7 bases match TRBD2. This CDR3 has 14 residues. Trimming removed 6 bases from V and 10 bases from J; junction bases left unmatched: 12. The germline gives CDR1 KGHSH, CDR2 LQKENI. CDR3 sequence reads: CASSLGGSFSEQFF. The CDR3 DNA is TGTGCCAGCTCCTTGGGCGGGAGTTTCAGCGAGCAGTTCTTC. Using reference TRBV18 and TRBJ2-1 for the parts outside the CDR3, the full variable domain is NAGVMQNPRHLVRRRGQEARLRCSPMKGHSHVYWYRQLPEEGLKFMVYLQKENIIDESGMPKERFSAEFPKEGPSILRIQQVVRGDSAAYFCASSLGGSFSEQFFGPGTRLTVL.

CDR3 in amino acids: CASSLVGRVGFGTSEQYF. As DNA, the CDR3 is TGTGCCAGCAGCTTAGTGGGCAGGGTGGGGTTTGGAACGAGCGAGCAGTACTTC. V gene TRBV11-3 combines with J gene TRBJ2-7; D is possibly TRBD1 (5 bases). V shed 1 base and J shed 6 bases, with 25 bases lying between them. Germline V gives CDR1 SGHNT, CDR2 YENEEA. The CDR3 has 18 residues.

This chain connects TRBV14 to TRBJ1-1, with D unclear. The germline V gene has CDR1 SGHDN and CDR2 FVKESK. This CDR3 has 12 amino acids. Trimming shortened V by 4 bases and J by 5 bases, and 8 bases separated the two germline ends. The CDR3 spells CASSLWKTEAFF. For the CDR3, the DNA is TGTGCCAGCAGCCTCTGGAAAACTGAAGCTTTCTTT.

The chain has TRBV9 and TRBJ2-7, with D unresolved. The CDR3 consists of 13 residues. Between the trimmed V and J ends, which lost 5 bases and 2 bases, there was a span of 11 bases. Germline V gene sequence: CDR1 SGDLS, CDR2 YYNGEE. The CDR3 loop reads CASSLPLTYEQYF. CDR3 nucleotide sequence: TGTGCCAGCAGTCTACCCTTAACCTACGAGCAGTACTTC.